What follows are 16 T cell receptor beta chains derived from one specimen sequenced in a study of T-cell reconstitution after alpha-beta-depleted transplantation in children. For TCRbeta, the library was prepared with unique molecular identifiers. TCRdb re-derived calls from the PCR reads in MiXCR, one entry per CDR3 protein. This table has about 440,000 distinct CDR3 sequences, 43% appearing once. Specimen: PBMCs, collected before TCRalphabeta/CD19-depleted stem cell transplant. The receptor source for this set is a girl aged 2-10 years with aplastic anemia, due to receive a stem cell transplant.

This clonotype was detected a few times. The chain recombines TRBV20-1 with TRBJ2-3; perhaps TRBD1 as D (6 bases). Germline assignment: CDR1 DFQATT and CDR2 SNEGSKA (reference sequence). The CDR3 consists of 15 residues. With 2 bases removed from V and 4 bases from J, the gap between germline ends came to 16 bases. The CDR3 region is CSARPLQGGPDTQYF. The CDR3 DNA reads as TGCAGTGCTAGACCGTTACAGGGTGGGCCAGATACGCAGTATTTT.

In its sample, this clonotype was seen many times. The chain employs TRBV20-1 and TRBJ2-3; 7 bases line up with TRBD2. The CDR3 runs to 15 residues. CDR1 DFQATT and CDR2 SNEGSKA come from the germline V gene (reference sequence). V lost 5 bases, J lost 3 bases, and 11 bases stayed unmatched. CDR3 protein: CSAARFGSGTDTQYF. Written as DNA, the CDR3 is TGCAGTGCTGCTCGGTTTGGTAGCGGGACAGATACGCAGTATTTT.

The rearrangement links TRBV7-9 to TRBJ2-1; no reliable D call. Germline V gene sequence: CDR1 SEHNR, CDR2 FQNEAQ (reference sequence). The CDR3 is 14 amino acids. Trimming shortened V by 7 bases and J by 0 bases, and 10 bases separated the two germline ends. The CDR3 spells CASNPSVSYNEQFF. CDR3 DNA: TGTGCCAGCAACCCGTCTGTCTCCTACAATGAGCAGTTCTTC.

This clonotype has more than one count but fewer than ten. One end of the junction fails to match germline, which may point to a read error. The genes are TRBV12-3 or TRBV12-4 and TRBJ2-7, with 14 bases fitting TRBD2. This CDR3 has 12 residues. This CDR3 is CASSRGLAGVDF. CDR3 in DNA: TGTGCCAGCAGTAGGGGACTAGCGGGAGTGGATTTC.

The V and J genes are TRBV5-1 and TRBJ2-7, with D possibly matching TRBD2 (6 bases). Per germline, CDR1 SGHRS and CDR2 YFSETQ. The CDR3 is 15 residues long. The germline V and J ends were trimmed by 5 bases and 3 bases, with 18 bases remaining between them. Here the CDR3 DNA reads TGCGCCAGCAGTCTGGACGGGGGAATTTTCTACGAGCAGTACTTC. Protein: CASSLDGGIFYEQYF. Supplemented by reference TRBV5-1 and TRBJ2-7, the full variable domain reads KAGVTQTPRYLIKTRGQQVTLSCSPISGHRSVSWYQQTPGQGLQFLFEYFSETQRNKGNFPGRFSGRQFSNSRSEMNVSTLELGDSALYLCASSLDGGIFYEQYFGPGTRLTVT.

The chain is built from TRBV5-1 and TRBJ2-5; D is ambiguous. The CDR3 loop spans 13 amino acids. The V gene's germline CDR1 is SGHRS and CDR2 YFSETQ. V was trimmed by 5 bases and J by 2 bases, leaving 10 bases between them. Here the CDR3 reads CASRANHQETQYF. As DNA, the CDR3 is TGCGCCAGCAGGGCTAATCATCAAGAGACCCAGTACTTC.

The V call is TRBV20-1, the J call TRBJ2-2, with a possible D match to TRBD2 (6 bases). The CDR3 loop spans 15 amino acids. Germline lookup yields CDR1 DFQATT and CDR2 SNEGSKA (reference sequence). The V gene lost 6 bases and the J gene lost 3 bases, with 17 bases spanning the gap. CDR3 nucleotide sequence: TGCAGTGCCGAAACGGGAGAGGACGACACCGGGGAGCTGTTTTTT. This gives the protein CSAETGEDDTGELFF.

The CDR3 DNA is TGCGCCAGCAGCCAACTACAGGGAGACTACAATGAGCAGTTCTTC. The encoded protein is CASSQLQGDYNEQFF. V is TRBV4-1 and J is TRBJ2-1, with TRBD1 as a possible D gene (6 bases). The CDR3 runs to 15 residues. Germline V gene sequence: CDR1 MGHRA, CDR2 YSYEKL. V lost 2 bases, J lost 3 bases, and 11 bases lay in between.

Ten or more counts support this clonotype. The chain has TRBV5-1 and TRBJ2-3, with D hard to call. Deletions cut 0 bases from V and 2 bases from J, with 4 bases between. The germline gives CDR1 SGHRS, CDR2 YFSETQ. CDR3 length equals 13 residues. This CDR3 is CASSLGHTDTQYF. In DNA, the CDR3 is TGCGCCAGCAGCTTGGGACACACAGATACGCAGTATTTT. The full variable domain, with the rest looked up from reference TRBV5-1 and TRBJ2-3, is KAGVTQTPRYLIKTRGQQVTLSCSPISGHRSVSWYQQTPGQGLQFLFEYFSETQRNKGNFPGRFSGRQFSNSRSEMNVSTLELGDSALYLCASSLGHTDTQYFGPGTRLTVL.

The CDR3 sequence is CASSKPGGASYGYTF. CDR3 nucleotide sequence: TGTGCCAGCAGTAAACCGGGGGGCGCGTCCTATGGCTACACCTTC. V and J are TRBV6-1 and TRBJ1-2, with TRBD1 as a possible D gene (6 bases). Deletions cut 5 bases from V and 4 bases from J, with 17 bases between. The germline V gene has CDR1 MNHNS and CDR2 SASEGT. This CDR3 has 15 amino acids.

The chain couples TRBV10-3 to TRBJ2-1, with TRBD2 as a possible D gene (5 bases). The CDR3 is 15 amino acids. V lost 4 bases and J lost 4, with 14 bases in between. Germline V gene lookup returns CDR1 ENHRY and CDR2 SYGVKD. CDR3 protein: CAISATRARYNEQFF. The CDR3 DNA sequence: TGTGCCATCAGTGCGACGCGGGCGAGGTACAATGAGCAGTTCTTC.

This clonotype was observed many times. The rearrangement uses TRBV6-2 or TRBV6-3 and TRBJ1-5; D call uncertain. The CDR3 loop spans 16 amino acids. The ends were cut back, 7 bases at V and 3 bases at J, with 19 bases in the middle. Germline assignment: CDR1 MNHEY and CDR2 SVGEGT. CDR3 protein: CASNPGRREINQPQHF. CDR3 DNA: TGTGCCAGCAACCCCGGACGGAGAGAGATCAATCAGCCCCAGCATTTT.

Only a few counts were recorded for this clonotype. The rearrangement joins TRBV11-2 to TRBJ2-2; D may be TRBD1 or TRBD2 (5 bases each). The length of the CDR3 is 16 residues. Germline V gives CDR1 SGHAT, CDR2 FQNNGV. V was shortened by 4 bases and J by 0 bases, with 12 bases between the two germline ends. The CDR3 region has the DNA TGTGCCAGCAGCTCCCCGTGGGGGACGAACACCGGGGAGCTGTTTTTT. Translating it yields CASSSPWGTNTGELFF. The full variable domain, its missing parts supplied by reference TRBV11-2 and TRBJ2-2, is EAGVAQSPRYKIIEKRQSVAFWCNPISGHATLYWYQQILGQGPKLLIQFQNNGVVDDSQLPKDRFSAERLKGVDSTLKIQPAKLEDSAVYLCASSSPWGTNTGELFFGEGSRLTVL.

V usage is TRBV19 and J usage is TRBJ2-2; D is uncertain. Germline V gene data show CDR1 as LNHDA and CDR2 as SQIVND (reference sequence). V shed 6 bases and J shed 0 bases, with 8 bases lying between them. The CDR3 length is 14 residues. The DNA for the CDR3 is TGTGCCAGTAGAAGCCTCGCGAACACCGGGGAGCTGTTTTTT. Protein sequence: CASRSLANTGELFF.

The rearrangement links TRBV7-6 to TRBJ1-2; D is possibly TRBD1 (5 bases). This CDR3 region has 15 residues. Germline values: CDR1 SGHVS, CDR2 FNYEAQ. The V end was cut by 1 base, the J end by 4 bases, with 13 bases between. This CDR3 reads CASSLGTGPSYGYTF. CDR3 DNA sequence: TGTGCCAGCAGCTTAGGAACAGGACCATCCTATGGCTACACCTTC.

The chain combines TRBV12-3 or TRBV12-4 with TRBJ2-1, with D uncertain. The V and J ends lost 6 bases and 10 bases respectively, with 19 bases between them. The CDR3 has 14 amino acids. The CDR3 nucleotides are TGTGCCAGCAGCCCTACAGAATCCTTACAGGAGCAGTTCTTC. Its translation: CASSPTESLQEQFF.